The clone carrying this T cell receptor beta chain was seen only a few times. The sample belongs to a study of Ad26.COV2.S vaccination and SARS-CoV-2 variants. Clones were sequenced by immunoSEQ multiplex PCR, and TCRdb holds only the in-frame ones, with some missing. The data show hundreds of thousands of clones, about 90% seen once. As for treatment: about 20 received Ad26.COV2.S at low or high dose, single or two shots; 5 received placebo; per-sample allocation not given. The investigators took samples on day 63 after the first vaccine or placebo injection. This CDR3 region has 15 residues. V was trimmed by 2 bases and J by 6 bases, leaving 16 bases between them. Germline V gives CDR1 KGHSH, CDR2 LQKENI.

This TCR was recovered from a person between 18 and 65 years old who received the Ad26.COV2.S COVID-19 vaccine or a placebo. Here the sequenced sample was peripheral blood, taken in a trial of Ad26.COV2.S vaccine versus placebo. The J gene is TRBJ1-1, the V gene TRBV18, with D uncertain. CDR3 bases: TGTGCCAGCTCACCAGAAGGGCAGGCCTCCGCTGAAGCTTTCTTT. It codes for CASSPEGQASAEAFF.